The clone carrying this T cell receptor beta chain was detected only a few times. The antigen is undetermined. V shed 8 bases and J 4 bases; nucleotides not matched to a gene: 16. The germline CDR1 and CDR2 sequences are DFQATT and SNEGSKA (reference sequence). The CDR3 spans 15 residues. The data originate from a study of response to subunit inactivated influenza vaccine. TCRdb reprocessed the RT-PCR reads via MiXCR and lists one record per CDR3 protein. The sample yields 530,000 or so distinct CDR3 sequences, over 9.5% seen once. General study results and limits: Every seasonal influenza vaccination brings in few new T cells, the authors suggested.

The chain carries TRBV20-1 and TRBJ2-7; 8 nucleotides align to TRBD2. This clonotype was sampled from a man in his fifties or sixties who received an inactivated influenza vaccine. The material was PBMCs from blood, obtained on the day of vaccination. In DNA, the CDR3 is TGCAGTTCATCCCGCGGGCTAGCGGGTCTTTACGAGCAGTACTTC. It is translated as CSSSRGLAGLYEQYF.